These T cell receptor beta chains were read from a single sample in a study of T-cell memory formation after mild COVID-19. TCRdb itself ran the 5' RACE reads through MiXCR, one entry per CDR3 protein. The sample lists 200,000 to 300,000 distinct CDR3 sequences, less than 20% occurring once. The sample taken for sequencing was PBMCs or a T cell subset sorted from them (not recorded which). These TCRs come from an adult woman who had mild COVID-19 (a few samples of this study predate the infection). Cell type and time point are not known. Both conserved end residues are part of each CDR3. The D gene is left open where the match is weak. Clone size is stated in some rows and not others, as once, few, many or a class when expanded.

V	D	size	J	CDR3	DNA
TRBV24-1	-	few	TRBJ1-2	CATSDPAKTYGYTF	TGTGCCACCAGTGATCCAGCAAAAACCTATGGCTACACCTTC
TRBV5-1	-	few	TRBJ2-2	CASFDQGGTGELFF	TGCGCCAGCTTCGACCAGGGGGGCACCGGGGAGCTGTTTTTT
TRBV20-1	-	few	TRBJ2-3	CSATILSTDTQYF	TGCAGTGCTACGATACTGAGCACAGATACGCAGTATTTT
TRBV5-1	-	-	TRBJ1-3	CASSLAPSASSGNTIYF	TGCGCCAGCAGCTTGGCCCCATCAGCTAGCTCTGGAAACACCATATATTTT
TRBV18	-	-	TRBJ2-1	CASSAPGSSYNEQFF	TGTGCCAGCTCCGCGCCGGGAAGCTCCTACAATGAGCAGTTCTTC
TRBV5-6	TRBD1	few	TRBJ2-1	CASSFSASGQVF	TGTGCCAGCAGCTTCTCAGCATCGGGACAGGTCTTC
TRBV27	TRBD1	few	TRBJ2-7	CASRTGGKYEQYF	TGTGCCAGCAGAACAGGGGGAAAATACGAGCAGTACTTC
TRBV5-6	-	-	TRBJ2-4	CASSGLVSAKNIQYF	TGTGCCAGCAGCGGTCTGGTCTCGGCCAAAAACATTCAGTACTTC
TRBV23-1	-	-	TRBJ2-7	CASSQGFPGRTSLYEQYF	TGCGCCAGCAGTCAAGGGTTTCCGGGACGTACCTCCCTCTACGAGCAGTACTTC
TRBV29-1	-	-	TRBJ1-1	CSVQRRGTEAFF	TGCAGCGTTCAACGAAGAGGCACTGAAGCTTTCTTT
TRBV4-1	-	-	TRBJ1-2	CASSHYGDVNYGYTF	TGCGCCAGCAGCCATTACGGGGACGTAAACTATGGCTACACCTTC
TRBV7-9	-	few	TRBJ1-4	CASSTQSNEKLFF	TGTGCCAGCAGCACCCAATCCAACGAAAAACTGTTTTTT
TRBV12-3/TRBV12-4	-	-	TRBJ2-1	CASSPRPGPHEQFF	TGTGCCAGCAGCCCCCGCCCCGGTCCCCATGAGCAGTTCTTC
TRBV12-3/TRBV12-4	TRBD2	-	TRBJ2-3	CASSTLRSGSNTDTQYF	TGTGCCAGCAGTACCCTGAGGAGCGGGAGTAATACAGATACGCAGTATTTT
TRBV6-1	-	few	TRBJ2-7	CASSEPHGAYEQYF	TGTGCCAGCAGTGAACCGCACGGCGCCTACGAGCAGTACTTC
TRBV7-2	-	-	TRBJ2-1	CASSLAVLREASPYNEQFF	TGTGCCAGCAGCTTAGCGGTGTTGAGGGAGGCCTCACCTTACAATGAGCAGTTCTTC
TRBV2	TRBD2	many	TRBJ2-5	CASRAGGETQYF	TGTGCCAGCAGGGCGGGGGGAGAGACCCAGTACTTC
TRBV18	-	-	TRBJ2-3	CASSPRVADTQYF	TGTGCCAGCTCACCACGAGTTGCAGATACGCAGTATTTT
TRBV18	-	-	TRBJ1-4	CASSPPIRPRGEKLFF	TGTGCCAGCTCACCGCCCATCAGGCCTCGGGGTGAAAAACTGTTTTTT
TRBV28	TRBD2	few	TRBJ2-5	CASSWVRTSGRETQYF	TGTGCCAGCAGTTGGGTCAGGACTAGCGGGAGGGAGACCCAGTACTTC
TRBV19	TRBD1	-	TRBJ1-5	CASNGDSSYQPQHF	TGTGCCAGTAACGGGGACAGCTCTTATCAGCCCCAGCATTTT
TRBV6-6	-	-	TRBJ2-6	CASSTSLSSGANVLTF	TGTGCCAGCAGTACCAGTCTATCCTCTGGGGCCAACGTCCTGACTTTC
TRBV29-1	TRBD1	-	TRBJ1-5	CSVQGQANQPQHF	TGCAGCGTCCAGGGACAGGCTAATCAGCCCCAGCATTTT
TRBV10-3	-	few	TRBJ1-2	CAISESESGNYGYTF	TGTGCCATCAGTGAGTCTGAGTCGGGGAACTATGGCTACACCTTC
TRBV5-1	-	-	TRBJ2-1	CASGGTGDNEQFF	TGCGCCAGCGGAGGTACTGGAGACAATGAGCAGTTCTTC
TRBV7-9	-	-	TRBJ2-3	CASSPSTRSTDTQYF	TGTGCCAGCAGCCCCTCTACGCGTAGCACAGATACGCAGTATTTT
TRBV18	-	few	TRBJ1-2	CASSPVRDYGYTF	TGTGCCAGCTCACCCGTTCGGGACTATGGCTACACCTTC
TRBV12-3/TRBV12-4	-	once	TRBJ1-1	CASSFLGATEAFF	TGTGCCAGCAGTTTCTTAGGGGCCACTGAAGCTTTCTTT
TRBV7-9	-	many	TRBJ1-1	CASEGMNTEAFF	TGTGCCAGCGAGGGGATGAACACTGAAGCTTTCTTT
TRBV20-1	-	few	TRBJ1-5	CSAGGAGNQPQHF	TGCAGTGCTGGGGGGGCGGGAAATCAGCCCCAGCATTTT
TRBV28	-	few	TRBJ2-7	CASAGQAISYEQYF	TGTGCCTCGGCCGGCCAGGCTATCTCCTACGAGCAGTACTTC
TRBV12-3/TRBV12-4	TRBD2	many	TRBJ2-1	CASRFRVRGGPGNEQFF	TGTGCCAGCAGATTCCGAGTTCGGGGGGGTCCGGGCAATGAGCAGTTCTTC
TRBV9	-	-	TRBJ1-1	CASSVVGGKAFF	TGTGCCAGCAGCGTAGTGGGAGGAAAAGCTTTCTTT
TRBV5-6	-	-	TRBJ1-1	CASSFLSGRREAFF	TGTGCCAGCAGCTTTTTATCGGGGCGTCGTGAAGCTTTCTTT
TRBV27	-	-	TRBJ2-3	CASRTFLTDTQYF	TGTGCCAGCCGCACATTTCTCACAGATACGCAGTATTTT
TRBV5-8	TRBD1	-	TRBJ1-4	CASSSQGAGEKLFF	TGTGCCAGCAGCTCACAGGGGGCGGGTGAAAAACTGTTTTTT
TRBV19	-	-	TRBJ1-1	CASKGGDTEAFF	TGTGCCAGTAAGGGTGGGGACACTGAAGCTTTCTTT
TRBV7-2	TRBD2	few	TRBJ2-5	CASSSHIAGPEYF	TGTGCCAGCAGCTCCCATATAGCGGGTCCAGAGTACTTC
TRBV7-7	TRBD2	few	TRBJ2-5	CASSLGLAGIETQYF	TGTGCCAGCAGCCTCGGACTAGCGGGGATAGAGACCCAGTACTTC
TRBV6-6	-	-	TRBJ1-1	CASIGSSEAFF	TGTGCCAGCATCGGGAGTAGTGAAGCTTTCTTT